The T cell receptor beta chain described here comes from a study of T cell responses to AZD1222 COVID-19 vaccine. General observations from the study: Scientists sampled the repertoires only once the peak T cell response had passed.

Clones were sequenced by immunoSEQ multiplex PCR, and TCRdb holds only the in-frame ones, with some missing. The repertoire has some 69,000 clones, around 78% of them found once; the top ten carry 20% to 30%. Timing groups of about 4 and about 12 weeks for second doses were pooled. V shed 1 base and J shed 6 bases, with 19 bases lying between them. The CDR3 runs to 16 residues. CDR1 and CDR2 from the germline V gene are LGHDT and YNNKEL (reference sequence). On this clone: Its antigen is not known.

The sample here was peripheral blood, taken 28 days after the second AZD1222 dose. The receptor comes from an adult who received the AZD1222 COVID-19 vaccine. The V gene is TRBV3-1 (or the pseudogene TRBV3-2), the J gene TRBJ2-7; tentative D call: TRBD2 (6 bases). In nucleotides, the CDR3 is TGTGCCAGCAGCCAAGTTGGTGGCAGGGTCGGGGGCGAGCAGTACTTC. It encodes CASSQVGGRVGGEQYF.